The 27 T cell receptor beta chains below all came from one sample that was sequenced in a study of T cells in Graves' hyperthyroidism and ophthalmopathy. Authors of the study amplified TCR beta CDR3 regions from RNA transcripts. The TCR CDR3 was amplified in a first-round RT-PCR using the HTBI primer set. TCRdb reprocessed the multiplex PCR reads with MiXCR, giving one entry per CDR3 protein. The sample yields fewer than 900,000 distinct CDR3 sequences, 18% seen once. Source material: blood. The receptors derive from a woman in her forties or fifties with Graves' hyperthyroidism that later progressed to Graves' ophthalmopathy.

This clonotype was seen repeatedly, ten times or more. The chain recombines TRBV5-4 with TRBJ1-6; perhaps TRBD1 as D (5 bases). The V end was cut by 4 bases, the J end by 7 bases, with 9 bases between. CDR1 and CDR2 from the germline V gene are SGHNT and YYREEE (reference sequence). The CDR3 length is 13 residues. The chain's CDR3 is CASSPYRNSPLHF. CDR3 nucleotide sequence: TGTGCCAGCAGCCCCTACAGGAATTCACCCCTCCACTTT.

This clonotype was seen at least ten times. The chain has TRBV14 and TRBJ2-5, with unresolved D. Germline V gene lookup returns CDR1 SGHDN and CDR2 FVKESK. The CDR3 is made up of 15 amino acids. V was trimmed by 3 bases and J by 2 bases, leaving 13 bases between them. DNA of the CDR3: TGTGCCAGCAGCCAGTCCCTTGGCGGACAAGAGACCCAGTACTTC. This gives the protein CASSQSLGGQETQYF.

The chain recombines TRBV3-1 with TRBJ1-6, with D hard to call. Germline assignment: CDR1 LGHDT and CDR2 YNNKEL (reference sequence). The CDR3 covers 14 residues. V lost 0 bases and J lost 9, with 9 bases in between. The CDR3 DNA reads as TGTGCCAGCAGCCAAGATTGGCGAAGTTCACCCCTCCACTTT. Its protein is CASSQDWRSSPLHF.

The CDR3 loop is CASSPQVEQFF. The CDR3 region has the DNA TGTGCCAGCAGTCCGCAGGTGGAGCAGTTCTTC. The chain carries TRBV6-2 or TRBV6-3 and TRBJ2-1, with no clear D. CDR3 size: 11 residues. The germline V and J ends were trimmed by 5 bases and 10 bases, with 9 bases remaining between them. Looked up from germline, CDR1 is MNHEY and CDR2 is SVGEGT.

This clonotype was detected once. CDR3: CASSTFGTNNSPLHF. Written as DNA, the CDR3 is TGTGCCAGCAGCACATTCGGGACAAATAATTCACCCCTCCACTTT. This chain links TRBV3-1 with TRBJ1-6, with D possibly matching TRBD1 (6 bases). Trimming removed 5 bases at V and 5 bases at J, with 13 bases between. This CDR3 has 15 residues. Germline values: CDR1 LGHDT, CDR2 YNNKEL (reference sequence).

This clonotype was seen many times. The chain's CDR3 is CSVRGLGNQPQHF. For the CDR3, the DNA is TGCAGCGTCAGGGGGCTTGGCAATCAGCCCCAGCATTTT. V is TRBV29-1 and J is TRBJ1-5; 8 nucleotides line up with TRBD1. CDR1 is SQVTM, CDR2 ANQGSEA, per germline. The CDR3 length is 13 residues. Losses at the gene ends were 6 bases for V and 2 bases for J; bases not matched to a gene: 3.

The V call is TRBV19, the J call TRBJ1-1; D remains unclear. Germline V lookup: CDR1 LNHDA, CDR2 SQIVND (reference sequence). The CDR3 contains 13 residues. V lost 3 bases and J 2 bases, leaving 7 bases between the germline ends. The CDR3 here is CASSMQVNTEAFF. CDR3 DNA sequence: TGTGCCAGTAGTATGCAGGTAAACACTGAAGCTTTCTTT.

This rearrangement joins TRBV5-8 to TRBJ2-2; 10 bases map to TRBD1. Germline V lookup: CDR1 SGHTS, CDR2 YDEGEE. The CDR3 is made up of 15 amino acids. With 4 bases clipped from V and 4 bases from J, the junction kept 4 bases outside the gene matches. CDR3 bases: TGTGCCAGCAGCGTCGGGACAGGGGTCACCGGGGAGCTGTTTTTT. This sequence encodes CASSVGTGVTGELFF.

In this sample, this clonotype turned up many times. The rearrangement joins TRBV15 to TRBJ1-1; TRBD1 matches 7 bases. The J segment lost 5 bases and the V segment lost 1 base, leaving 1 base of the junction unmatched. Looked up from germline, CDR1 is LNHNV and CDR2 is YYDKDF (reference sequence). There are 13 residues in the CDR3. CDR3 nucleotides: TGTGCCACCAGCAGAGCAGGGGGGACTGAAGCTTTCTTT. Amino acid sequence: CATSRAGGTEAFF.

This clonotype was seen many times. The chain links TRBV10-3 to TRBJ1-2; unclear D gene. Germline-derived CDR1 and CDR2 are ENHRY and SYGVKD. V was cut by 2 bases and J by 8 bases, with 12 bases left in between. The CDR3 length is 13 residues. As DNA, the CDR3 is TGTGCCATCAGTGAGGACTCCCGAGAGGGCTACACCTTC. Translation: CAISEDSREGYTF.

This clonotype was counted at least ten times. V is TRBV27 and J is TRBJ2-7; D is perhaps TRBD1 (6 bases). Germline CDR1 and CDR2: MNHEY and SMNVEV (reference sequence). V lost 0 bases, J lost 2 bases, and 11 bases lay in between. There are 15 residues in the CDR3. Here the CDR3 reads CASSLSQGATYEQYF. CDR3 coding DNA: TGTGCCAGCAGTTTATCACAGGGAGCTACCTACGAGCAGTACTTC.

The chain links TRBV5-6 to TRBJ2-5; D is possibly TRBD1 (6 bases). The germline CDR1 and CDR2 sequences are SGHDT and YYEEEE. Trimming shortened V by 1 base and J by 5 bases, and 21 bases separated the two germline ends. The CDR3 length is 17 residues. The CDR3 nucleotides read TGTGCCAGCAGCTTGAAGTCGGCAGGGGATTGGGGGGAGACCCAGTACTTC. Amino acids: CASSLKSAGDWGETQYF.

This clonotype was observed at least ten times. The CDR3 loop reads CAWSVPLVETQYF. The DNA for the CDR3 is TGTGCCTGGAGTGTCCCCTTAGTGGAGACCCAGTACTTC. V gene TRBV30 combines with J gene TRBJ2-5; D call uncertain. Germline CDR1 is GTSNPN and CDR2 is SVGIG (reference sequence). V was clipped by 0 bases and J by 5 bases, with 10 bases between them. The CDR3 consists of 13 residues. Based on the CDR3 plus reference TRBV30 and TRBJ2-5, the full variable domain is SQTIHQWPATLVQPVGSPLSLECTVEGTSNPNLYWYRQAAGRGLQLLFYSVGIGQISSEVPQNLSASRPQDRQFILSSKKLLLSDSGFYLCAWSVPLVETQYFGPGTRLLVL.

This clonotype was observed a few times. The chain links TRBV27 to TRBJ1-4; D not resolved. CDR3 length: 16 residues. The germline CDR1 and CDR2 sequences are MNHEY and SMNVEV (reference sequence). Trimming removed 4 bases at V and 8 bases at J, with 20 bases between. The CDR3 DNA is TGTGCCAGCAGTTCCGTCGGGTGGCAGCGGTACGAAAAACTGTTTTTT. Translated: CASSSVGWQRYEKLFF.

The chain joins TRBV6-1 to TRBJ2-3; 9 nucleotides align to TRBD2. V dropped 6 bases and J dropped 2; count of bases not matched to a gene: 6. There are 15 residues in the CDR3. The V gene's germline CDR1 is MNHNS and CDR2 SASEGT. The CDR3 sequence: CASRPSGAHTDTQYF. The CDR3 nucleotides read TGTGCCAGCAGGCCTAGCGGGGCTCACACAGATACGCAGTATTTT.

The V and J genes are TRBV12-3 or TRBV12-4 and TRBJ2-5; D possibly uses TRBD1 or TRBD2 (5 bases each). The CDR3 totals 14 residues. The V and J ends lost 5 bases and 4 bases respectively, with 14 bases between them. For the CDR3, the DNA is TGTGCCAGCAGTCCCGGGGTAGGGGCAGAGACCCAGTACTTC. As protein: CASSPGVGAETQYF.

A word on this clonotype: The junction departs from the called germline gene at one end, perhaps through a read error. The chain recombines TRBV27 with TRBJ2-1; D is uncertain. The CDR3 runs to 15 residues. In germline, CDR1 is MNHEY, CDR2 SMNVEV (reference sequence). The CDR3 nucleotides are TGTGTCAGCAGCCAACTTCCACCCACCTACAATGAGCAGTTCTTC. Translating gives CVSSQLPPTYNEQFF.

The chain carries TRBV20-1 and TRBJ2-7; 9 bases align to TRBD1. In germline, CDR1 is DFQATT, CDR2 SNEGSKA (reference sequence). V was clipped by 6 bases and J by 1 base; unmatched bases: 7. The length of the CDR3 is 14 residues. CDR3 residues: CSATTGTGSYEQYF. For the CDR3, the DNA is TGCAGTGCGACAACCGGGACAGGGTCCTACGAGCAGTACTTC.

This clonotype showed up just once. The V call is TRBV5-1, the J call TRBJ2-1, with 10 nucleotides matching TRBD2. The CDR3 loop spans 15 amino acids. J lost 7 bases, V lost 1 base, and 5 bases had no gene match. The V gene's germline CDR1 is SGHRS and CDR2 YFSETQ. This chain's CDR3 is CASSLSLSGGNEQFF. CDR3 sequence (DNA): TGCGCCAGCAGCTTGTCCCTTAGCGGGGGGAATGAGCAGTTCTTC.

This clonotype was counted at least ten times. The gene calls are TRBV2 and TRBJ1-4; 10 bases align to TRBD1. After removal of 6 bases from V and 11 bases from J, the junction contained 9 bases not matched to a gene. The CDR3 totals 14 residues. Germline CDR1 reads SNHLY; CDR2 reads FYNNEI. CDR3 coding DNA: TGTGCCAGCAGAGACGGGACAGGGGTTGGGAAACTGTTTTTT. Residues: CASRDGTGVGKLFF.

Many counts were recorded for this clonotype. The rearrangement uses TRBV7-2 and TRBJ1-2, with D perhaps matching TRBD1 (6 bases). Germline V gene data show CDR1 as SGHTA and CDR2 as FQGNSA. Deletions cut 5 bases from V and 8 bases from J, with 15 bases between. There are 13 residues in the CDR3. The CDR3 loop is CASSERGRRGYTF. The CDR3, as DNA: TGTGCCAGCAGCGAAAGGGGGAGACGAGGCTACACCTTC.

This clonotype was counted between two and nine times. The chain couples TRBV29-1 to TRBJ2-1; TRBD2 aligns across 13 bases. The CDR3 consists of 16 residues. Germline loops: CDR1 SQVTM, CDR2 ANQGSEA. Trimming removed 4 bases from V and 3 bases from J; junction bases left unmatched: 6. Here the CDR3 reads CSVAGTSGDHYNEQFF. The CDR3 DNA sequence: TGCAGCGTTGCAGGGACTAGCGGGGATCACTACAATGAGCAGTTCTTC.

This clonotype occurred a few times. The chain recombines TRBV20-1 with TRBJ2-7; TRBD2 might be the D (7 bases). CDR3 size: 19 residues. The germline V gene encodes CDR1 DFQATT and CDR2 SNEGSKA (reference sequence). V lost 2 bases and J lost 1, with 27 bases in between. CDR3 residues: CSARYPRGGVGLDSYEQYF. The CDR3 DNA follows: TGCAGTGCTAGATACCCTAGGGGGGGGGTGGGTTTGGATTCCTACGAGCAGTACTTC.

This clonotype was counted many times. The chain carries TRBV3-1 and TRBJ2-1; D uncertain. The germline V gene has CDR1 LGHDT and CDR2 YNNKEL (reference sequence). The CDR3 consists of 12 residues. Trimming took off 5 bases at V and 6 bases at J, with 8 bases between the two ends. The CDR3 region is CASSTLSNEQFF. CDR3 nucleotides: TGTGCCAGCAGCACCCTAAGCAATGAGCAGTTCTTC.

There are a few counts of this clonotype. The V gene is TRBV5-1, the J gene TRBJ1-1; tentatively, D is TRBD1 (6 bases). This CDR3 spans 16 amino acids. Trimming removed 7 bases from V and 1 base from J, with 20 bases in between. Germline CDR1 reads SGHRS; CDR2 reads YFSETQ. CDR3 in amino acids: CASVSGGAPRNTEAFF. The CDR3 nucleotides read TGCGCCAGCGTTTCGGGGGGCGCGCCAAGGAACACTGAAGCTTTCTTT.

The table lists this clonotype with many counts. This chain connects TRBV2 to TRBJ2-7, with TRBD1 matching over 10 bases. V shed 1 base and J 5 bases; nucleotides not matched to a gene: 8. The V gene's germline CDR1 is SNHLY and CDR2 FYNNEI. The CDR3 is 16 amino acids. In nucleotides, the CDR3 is TGTGCCAGCAGTGAAGACCTATGGGACAGGGGCAACGAGCAGTACTTC. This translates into CASSEDLWDRGNEQYF.

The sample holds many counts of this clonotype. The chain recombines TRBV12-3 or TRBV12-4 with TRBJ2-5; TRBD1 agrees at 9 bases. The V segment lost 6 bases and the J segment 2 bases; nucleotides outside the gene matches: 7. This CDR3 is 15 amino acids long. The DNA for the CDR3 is TGTGCCAGCAGACGGGCGGGACAGGGTCAAGAGACCCAGTACTTC. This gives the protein CASRRAGQGQETQYF.